Presented here are 29 T cell receptor beta chains from one specimen sequenced in a study of identical twins. TCRdb itself ran the 5' RACE reads through MiXCR, one entry per CDR3 protein. This sample has fewer than 250,000 distinct CDR3 sequences, with 6.5% to 9% found just once. A further study also used this sample, focusing on yellow fever vaccine responses in identical twins.

The specimen sequenced was CD8+ T cells sorted from blood. These TCRs come from a woman aged 18-29 years in good health.

This clonotype was recorded many times. The chain employs TRBV15 and TRBJ2-7; D is unresolved. CDR1 and CDR2 (germline): LNHNV, YYDKDF (reference sequence). The V and J ends lost 3 bases and 0 bases respectively, with 6 bases between them. The length of the CDR3 is 13 residues. The CDR3 is CATSSTYSYEQYF. The CDR3 DNA sequence: TGTGCCACCAGCAGTACTTACTCCTACGAGCAGTACTTC.

This clonotype showed up many times. DNA of the CDR3: TGTGCCATCGGACAAGGACAGGGGACGTATGGCTACACCTTC. Translated: CAIGQGQGTYGYTF. V gene TRBV10-3 combines with J gene TRBJ1-2; TRBD1 agrees at 9 bases. J was trimmed by 5 bases and V by 8 bases; bases with no gene match: 9. The CDR3 contains 14 residues. The germline V gene has CDR1 ENHRY and CDR2 SYGVKD.

This clonotype was observed a few times. J is TRBJ1-2 and V is TRBV7-9; 11 nucleotides agree with TRBD1. V gave up 5 bases and J gave up 7 bases; unmatched junction bases: 12. The CDR3 is 16 amino acids. Germline loops: CDR1 SEHNR, CDR2 FQNEAQ (reference sequence). CDR3 sequence: CASSPPGWTGGSGYTF. The CDR3 nucleotides are TGTGCCAGCAGCCCCCCGGGTTGGACAGGGGGCTCTGGCTACACCTTC.

The rearrangement joins TRBV4-1 to TRBJ1-1, with no clear D. Per the germline V gene, CDR1 is MGHRA and CDR2 is YSYEKL. Trimming stripped 0 bases from V and 10 bases from J, with 24 bases between. The CDR3 loop spans 17 amino acids. As DNA, the CDR3 is TGCGCCAGCAGCCAAGAGCATCTGCTCCCAAGTGGGATGGGAGCTTTCTTT. It encodes CASSQEHLLPSGMGAFF.

As for this clonotype: A read error may be the cause here, since a much bigger clone is one base away. This chain links TRBV7-9 with TRBJ2-3; maybe TRBD2 (6 bases). V dropped 5 bases and J dropped 0 bases, with 15 bases sitting between them. Looked up from germline, CDR1 is SEHNR and CDR2 is FQNEAQ (reference sequence). CDR3 length: 16 residues. The CDR3: CASSIVGRGSTDTQYF. The CDR3 DNA follows: TGTGCCAGCAGCATAGTCGGGCGGGGCAGCACAGATACGCAGTATTTT.

The V and J genes are TRBV5-5 and TRBJ1-2; weak D call: TRBD1 (5 bases). Germline CDR1 is SGHKS and CDR2 is YYEKEE (reference sequence). CDR3 length equals 14 residues. The V end was cut by 4 bases, the J end by 7 bases, with 17 bases between. The CDR3 DNA reads TGTGCCAGCAGCCCACCGGTAGGGGCAGCTGGCTACACCTTC. Its translation is CASSPPVGAAGYTF.

In its sample, this clonotype was seen a few times. V and J are TRBV11-2 and TRBJ2-7; no clear D gene. There are 13 residues in the CDR3. CDR1 is SGHAT, CDR2 FQNNGV, per germline. The V end was cut by 4 bases, the J end by 4 bases, with 11 bases between. The CDR3 is CASSSTLLYEQYF. CDR3 coding DNA: TGTGCCAGCAGCTCAACTCTCCTATACGAGCAGTACTTC.

The rearrangement joins TRBV7-9 to TRBJ2-2, with no clear D. V was cut by 5 bases and J by 7 bases, with 17 bases left in between. The CDR3 covers 15 residues. Germline V lookup: CDR1 SEHNR, CDR2 FQNEAQ (reference sequence). Here the CDR3 DNA reads TGTGCCAGCAGCGATCCCGCTGGAGCTCTCGGGGAGCTGTTTTTT. It codes for CASSDPAGALGELFF.

This chain joins TRBV6-2 or TRBV6-3 and TRBJ1-4; D ambiguous. The CDR3 runs 13 residues. Germline values: CDR1 MNHEY, CDR2 SVGEGT. V gave up 5 bases and J gave up 6 bases, with 10 bases separating them. The CDR3 reads CASSPVDYEKLFF. The CDR3 coding sequence is TGTGCCAGCAGTCCGGTAGATTATGAAAAACTGTTTTTT.

This clonotype has a count of ten or more. This chain joins TRBV5-1 and TRBJ2-7; D unclear. The V gene lost 4 bases and the J gene lost 7 bases, with 30 bases spanning the gap. Germline-derived CDR1 and CDR2 are SGHRS and YFSETQ. This CDR3 spans 18 amino acids. CDR3 sequence reads: CASSLGFDTTGRVWEQYV. For the CDR3, the DNA is TGCGCCAGCAGCCTTGGATTCGACACCACCGGCCGAGTGTGGGAGCAGTACGTC.

This clonotype was observed a handful of times. The CDR3 DNA reads as TGTGCCAGCAGCTTACGGGACAGGGGGCGGGAGACCCAGTACTTC. It encodes CASSLRDRGRETQYF. The rearrangement links TRBV7-9 to TRBJ2-5; 12 bases are shared with TRBD1. Losses at the gene ends were 2 bases for V and 5 bases for J; bases not matched to a gene: 3. Germline V gene lookup returns CDR1 SEHNR and CDR2 FQNEAQ (reference sequence). CDR3 length: 15 amino acids.

This clonotype was seen a handful of times. The chain is built from TRBV27 and TRBJ2-2; D is undetermined. This CDR3 contains 14 residues. Germline V gene sequence: CDR1 MNHEY, CDR2 SMNVEV (reference sequence). V was cut by 3 bases and J by 4 bases, with 9 bases left in between. This CDR3 reads CASSFRRGTGELFF. As DNA, the CDR3 is TGTGCCAGCAGTTTTAGGCGTGGCACCGGGGAGCTGTTTTTT.

This clonotype appeared a few times. CDR3 DNA: TGTGCCAGCAGTTGGACGCCCAACCGCCCAGATACGCAGTATTTT. It codes for CASSWTPNRPDTQYF. The rearrangement joins TRBV6-2 or TRBV6-3 to TRBJ2-3, with D unclear. Germline values: CDR1 MNHEY, CDR2 SVGEGT. The length of the CDR3 is 15 residues. V dropped 4 bases and J dropped 4 bases, with 15 bases sitting between them.

This clonotype was recorded a few times. The chain has TRBV5-5 and TRBJ2-7, with D tentatively TRBD1 or TRBD2 (5 bases each). Between the trimmed V and J ends, which lost 3 bases and 3 bases, there was a span of 16 bases. Germline CDR1 is SGHKS and CDR2 is YYEKEE (reference sequence). This CDR3 is built from 15 residues. This CDR3 reads CASSWGQGDLYEQYF. In DNA form, the CDR3 reads TGTGCCAGCAGCTGGGGTCAAGGGGACCTCTACGAGCAGTACTTC. Full variable domain (remainder filled in from reference TRBV5-5 and TRBJ2-7): DAGVTQSPTHLIKTRGQQVTLRCSPISGHKSVSWYQQVLGQGPQFIFQYYEKEERGRGNFPDRFSARQFPNYSSELNVNALLLGDSALYLCASSWGQGDLYEQYFGPGTRLTVT.

This clonotype has ten or more counts. The V and J genes are TRBV7-2 and TRBJ1-5, with TRBD1 identical over 7 bases. The CDR3 length is 16 residues. Germline V gives CDR1 SGHTA, CDR2 FQGNSA. With 7 bases clipped from V and 6 bases from J, the junction kept 15 bases outside the gene matches. The CDR3 nucleotides are TGTGCCAGCAACGACAGGGATTTAGAGTTTGGTCAGCCCCAGCATTTT. It encodes CASNDRDLEFGQPQHF.

This clonotype has just a few counts. The CDR3 protein is CASSGGTRFKGDTQYF. The CDR3 DNA reads TGTGCCAGCAGTGGAGGAACTAGATTTAAGGGAGATACGCAGTATTTT. The J gene is TRBJ2-3, the V gene TRBV2, with D possibly matching TRBD2 (5 bases). Per the germline V gene, CDR1 is SNHLY and CDR2 is FYNNEI. This CDR3 is 16 amino acids long. The V gene lost 4 bases and the J gene lost 5 bases, with 19 bases spanning the gap. Full variable domain (rest looked up from reference TRBV2 and TRBJ2-3): EPEVTQTPSHQVTQMGQEVILRCVPISNHLYFYWYRQILGQKVEFLVSFYNNEISEKSEIFDDQFSVERPDGSNFTLKIRSTKLEDSAMYFCASSGGTRFKGDTQYFGPGTRLTVL.

Remarks on this clonotype: A read error may produce the germline difference seen at one junction end. The rearrangement uses TRBV12-3 or TRBV12-4 and TRBJ2-2, with unresolved D. The CDR3 is 11 residues long. The CDR3 loop reads CVSSETGELFF. Written as DNA, the CDR3 is TGTGTCAGCAGTGAAACCGGGGAGCTGTTTTTT.

This clonotype was seen many times. The chain uses TRBV15 and TRBJ2-1; 8 bases align to TRBD2. The CDR3 extends over 16 amino acids. V shed 0 bases and J 8 bases; nucleotides not matched to a gene: 9. Per the germline V gene, CDR1 is LNHNV and CDR2 is YYDKDF (reference sequence). CDR3 region: CATSRDRGTSSYEQFF. CDR3 in DNA: TGTGCCACCAGCAGAGATCGTGGGACTAGTTCCTATGAGCAGTTCTTC.

The table lists this clonotype with a few counts. This chain connects TRBV7-7 to TRBJ2-2, with D perhaps TRBD1 (6 bases). Germline V gene sequence: CDR1 SSHAT, CDR2 FNYEAQ (reference sequence). CDR3 length: 15 amino acids. With 5 bases removed from V and 2 bases from J, the gap between germline ends came to 12 bases. The CDR3 protein is CASSPRTDNTGELFF. The CDR3 coding sequence is TGTGCCAGCAGCCCCCGGACAGATAACACCGGGGAGCTGTTTTTT.

About this clonotype itself: The germline gene is not matched at one end of the junction; a read error may be the cause. The chain couples TRBV4-2 to TRBJ2-7, with 7 bases matching TRBD2. Germline CDR1 LGHNA, CDR2 YNFKEQ. This CDR3 has 13 amino acids. In nucleotides, the CDR3 is TGTGCGAGCAGTGGGCTAGCGGACTACGAGCAGTACTTC. This translates into CASSGLADYEQYF.

The chain carries TRBV5-1 and TRBJ2-1; no clear D. The CDR3 totals 13 residues. With 1 base removed from V and 8 bases from J, the gap between germline ends came to 10 bases. In germline, CDR1 is SGHRS, CDR2 YFSETQ. The CDR3 bases are TGCGCCAGCAGCTTGCTTTCTAAAGATGAGCAGTTCTTC. As protein: CASSLLSKDEQFF.

This clonotype was detected a few times. The chain recombines TRBV6-1 with TRBJ2-3; possibly TRBD2 for D (5 bases). The ends were cut back, 1 base at V and 0 bases at J, with 8 bases in the middle. The CDR3 consists of 15 residues. Germline values: CDR1 MNHNS, CDR2 SASEGT. This chain's CDR3 is CASSEVSGSTDTQYF. The CDR3 nucleotides read TGTGCCAGCAGTGAAGTGTCGGGGAGCACAGATACGCAGTATTTT.

V and J are TRBV2 and TRBJ2-1, with 7 positions matching TRBD2. Germline trimming cut 6 bases from V and 8 bases from J; bases unmatched to any gene: 16. CDR3 length: 16 residues. Germline V gene sequence: CDR1 SNHLY, CDR2 FYNNEI. CDR3 DNA sequence: TGTGCCAGCAGAGGGACTAACCCCCTTTTATTGGATGAGCAGTTCTTC. Translated: CASRGTNPLLLDEQFF.

The chain is built from TRBV24-1 and TRBJ2-7; D is undetermined. The CDR3 totals 13 residues. The V end was cut by 5 bases, the J end by 1 base, with 8 bases between. Looked up from germline, CDR1 is KGHDR and CDR2 is SFDVKD. The CDR3 nucleotides read TGTGCCACCAGTGCCCAAAATTCCTACGAGCAGTACTTC. It encodes CATSAQNSYEQYF.

This chain links TRBV11-3 with TRBJ2-1; 7 bases line up with TRBD1. The trim removed 5 bases at V and 4 bases at J, leaving 11 bases unmatched. The CDR3 covers 16 residues. CDR1 is SGHNT, CDR2 YENEEA, per germline. The CDR3 protein is CASSTREGTAYNEQFF. As DNA, the CDR3 is TGTGCCAGCAGCACCCGAGAGGGGACAGCTTACAATGAGCAGTTCTTC.

This clonotype showed up just a few times. CDR3 nucleotide sequence: TGCGCCAGCAGCCGGGTGGTCTGGGGCAAAGATACGCAGTATTTT. Residues: CASSRVVWGKDTQYF. The chain uses TRBV4-1 and TRBJ2-3; possible D gene TRBD1, 5 bases. The CDR3 is made up of 15 amino acids. Between the trimmed V and J ends, which lost 4 bases and 5 bases, there was a span of 16 bases. Germline V gene lookup returns CDR1 MGHRA and CDR2 YSYEKL.

Ten or more counts support this clonotype. The rearrangement joins TRBV28 to TRBJ2-1, with D hard to call. Trimming cost V 5 bases and J 7 bases, with 9 bases left between them. The CDR3 has 12 residues. Germline V gene data show CDR1 as MDHEN and CDR2 as SYDVKM. The CDR3 coding sequence is TGTGCCAGCAGTATAGGACCTAATGAGCAGTTCTTC. Protein: CASSIGPNEQFF.

J is TRBJ2-5 and V is TRBV6-1, with D maybe TRBD1 (6 bases). V lost 8 bases and J 4 bases, leaving 17 bases between the germline ends. Germline CDR1 MNHNS, CDR2 SASEGT. This CDR3 region has 14 residues. CDR3: CASGSTGSGETQYF. The CDR3 DNA follows: TGTGCCAGCGGCTCTACAGGGAGCGGAGAGACCCAGTACTTC.

This clonotype was seen repeatedly, ten times or more. The V and J genes are TRBV28 and TRBJ2-3, with D possibly matching TRBD2 (6 bases). Per the germline V gene, CDR1 is MDHEN and CDR2 is SYDVKM. The CDR3 contains 15 residues. The V gene lost 4 bases and the J gene lost 1 base, with 12 bases spanning the gap. Written as DNA, the CDR3 is TGTGCCAGCAGTTCCACCCAGCGGGGCACAGATACGCAGTATTTT. Its protein is CASSSTQRGTDTQYF.